One sample yielded the 30 T cell receptor beta chains listed below, sequenced in a study of cytomegalovirus exposure and HLA in healthy donors. Generated by immunoSEQ multiplex PCR, the TCRdb table keeps only in-frame clones and is missing some. The sample yields approximately 60,000 clones, under 95% seen once. Sequencing was performed on PBMCs. These receptors all stem from a woman between 18 and 29 years old in good health and CMV-seronegative.

The genes are TRBV2 and TRBJ2-3; the match to TRBD1 covers 10 bases. Germline V gene lookup returns CDR1 SNHLY and CDR2 FYNNEI. The ends lost 3 bases at V and 2 bases at J; junction bases unmatched: 2. This CDR3 region has 15 residues. CDR3 residues: CASSEDRGFTDTQYF. CDR3 DNA: TGTGCCAGCAGTGAGGACAGGGGGTTCACAGATACGCAGTATTTT.

V gene TRBV7-3 combines with J gene TRBJ2-3; no reliable D call. The CDR3 covers 15 residues. V was clipped by 2 bases and J by 0 bases, with 9 bases between them. CDR1 SGHTA and CDR2 FQGTGA come from the germline V gene. CDR3 in amino acids: CASSLGGTSTDTQYF. CDR3 nucleotide sequence: TGTGCCAGCAGCTTAGGCGGAACTAGCACAGATACGCAGTATTTT.

The chain combines TRBV28 with TRBJ2-7, with D perhaps TRBD1 (6 bases). The germline CDR1 and CDR2 sequences are MDHEN and SYDVKM. V lost 5 bases to trimming and J lost 0 bases, with 14 bases between them. The CDR3 length is 15 residues. CDR3: CASSPTPDSSYEQYF. CDR3 bases: TGTGCCAGCAGTCCTACCCCGGACAGCTCCTACGAGCAGTACTTC.

This chain connects TRBV30 to TRBJ2-5; possibly TRBD2 for D (5 bases). Trimming removed 0 bases at V and 3 bases at J, with 11 bases between. This CDR3 comprises 14 residues. The germline gives CDR1 GTSNPN, CDR2 SVGIG (reference sequence). CDR3 DNA: TGTGCCTGGAGTGTACTAGGTCTGAAAGAGACCCAGTACTTC. Its protein is CAWSVLGLKETQYF. The whole variable domain, filled in from reference TRBV30 and TRBJ2-5, reads SQTIHQWPATLVQPVGSPLSLECTVEGTSNPNLYWYRQAAGRGLQLLFYSVGIGQISSEVPQNLSASRPQDRQFILSSKKLLLSDSGFYLCAWSVLGLKETQYFGPGTRLLVL.

The chain is built from TRBV2 and TRBJ2-3; 14 nucleotides line up with TRBD2. This CDR3 region has 18 residues. The germline gives CDR1 SNHLY, CDR2 FYNNEI. V was clipped by 6 bases and J by 5 bases; unmatched bases: 13. The CDR3 DNA reads as TGTGCCAGCAGACTAGGGACTAGCGGGAGCCGAAGTGGAGATACGCAGTATTTT. Residues: CASRLGTSGSRSGDTQYF.

The chain employs TRBV4-1 and TRBJ1-1, with D uncertain. This CDR3 has 13 residues. Germline V lookup: CDR1 MGHRA, CDR2 YSYEKL. V lost 6 bases, J lost 2 bases, and 10 bases lay in between. CDR3: CASRTEGNTEAFF. The CDR3 DNA follows: TGCGCCAGCAGGACCGAGGGAAACACTGAAGCTTTCTTT.

The CDR3 spells CASSKGGHSQPQHF. For the CDR3, the DNA is TGTGCCAGCAGCAAAGGTGGACACAGTCAGCCCCAGCATTTT. V gene TRBV21-1 combines with J gene TRBJ1-5; the D segment call TRBD1 is taken from the table without a DNA check. TRBV21-1 is flagged as a pseudogene. The CDR3 consists of 14 residues.

J is TRBJ2-1 and V is TRBV28; 7 bases align to TRBD2. Germline V CDR1 and CDR2: MDHEN, SYDVKM. The CDR3 contains 14 residues. J lost 6 bases, V lost 8 bases, and 10 bases had no gene match. The CDR3 here is CASSPSGGSNEQFF. DNA for the CDR3: TGTGCCAGCTCACCTTCCGGGGGGTCCAATGAGCAGTTCTTC. Full variable domain (rest looked up from reference TRBV28 and TRBJ2-1): DVKVTQSSRYLVKRTGEKVFLECVQDMDHENMFWYRQDPGLGLRLIYFSYDVKMKEKGDIPEGYSVSREKKERFSLILESASTNQTSMYLCASSPSGGSNEQFFGPGTRLTVL.

This clone came up once. V gene TRBV28 combines with J gene TRBJ1-1; TRBD1 agrees at 9 bases. Unmatched junction bases numbered 4, after V lost 4 bases and J lost 1 base. The CDR3 length is 15 residues. In germline, CDR1 is MDHEN, CDR2 SYDVKM. For the CDR3, the DNA is TGTGCCAGCAGTTCTCCGGGACAGGGGAACACTGAAGCTTTCTTT. Translation: CASSSPGQGNTEAFF.

This clone was seen a single time. The chain recombines TRBV9 with TRBJ1-2, with unresolved D. Per germline, CDR1 SGDLS and CDR2 YYNGEE. V lost 3 bases and J lost 8, with 17 bases in between. CDR3 length equals 14 residues. Here the CDR3 reads CASSEDLSGRGYTF. In DNA form, the CDR3 reads TGTGCCAGCAGCGAGGACTTATCCGGGCGAGGCTACACCTTC. Full variable domain (remainder filled in from reference TRBV9 and TRBJ1-2): DSGVTQTPKHLITATGQRVTLRCSPRSGDLSVYWYQQSLDQGLQFLIQYYNGEERAKGNILERFSAQQFPDLHSELNLSSLELGDSALYFCASSEDLSGRGYTFGSGTRLTVV.

This clone was seen just once. The J gene is TRBJ2-6, the V gene TRBV28; TRBD1 might be the D (6 bases). Germline V lookup: CDR1 MDHEN, CDR2 SYDVKM. The length of the CDR3 is 16 residues. Trimming cost V 2 bases and J 2 bases, with 10 bases left between them. The CDR3: CASSLLRDTGANVLTF. The DNA of the CDR3 is TGTGCCAGCAGTTTACTCCGGGACACTGGGGCCAACGTCCTGACTTTC.

The rearrangement uses TRBV4-1 and TRBJ2-1; 9 nucleotides match TRBD1. V dropped 5 bases and J dropped 2; count of bases not matched to a gene: 4. CDR1 and CDR2 from the germline V gene are MGHRA and YSYEKL. The CDR3 is made up of 15 amino acids. The CDR3 loop reads CASSYGQGPYNEQFF. CDR3 DNA: TGCGCCAGCAGCTACGGACAGGGGCCCTACAATGAGCAGTTCTTC.

V is TRBV6-5 and J is TRBJ2-1; D unresolved. The CDR3 covers 15 residues. In germline, CDR1 is MNHEY, CDR2 SVGAGI. Deletions cut 0 bases from V and 7 bases from J, with 13 bases between. As DNA, the CDR3 is TGTGCCAGCAGTTACTCTCTAATATCGAGGAATGAGCAGTTCTTC. Protein: CASSYSLISRNEQFF.

The gene calls are TRBV5-4 and TRBJ2-1; D is possibly TRBD2 (5 bases). The CDR3 loop spans 12 amino acids. V shed 2 bases and J shed 9 bases, with 9 bases lying between them. Germline CDR1 SGHNT, CDR2 YYREEE (reference sequence). The CDR3 spells CASSFSRAEQFF. The CDR3 DNA reads TGTGCCAGCAGCTTCTCGAGGGCTGAGCAGTTCTTC.

The chain uses TRBV27 and TRBJ2-2; 8 bases align to TRBD1. Germline V CDR1 and CDR2: MNHEY, SMNVEV (reference sequence). Germline trimming cut 6 bases from V and 4 bases from J; bases unmatched to any gene: 7. The CDR3 length is 15 residues. This chain's CDR3 is CASRPRTGFTGELFF. The CDR3 DNA sequence: TGTGCCAGCAGACCCAGGACAGGGTTCACCGGGGAGCTGTTTTTT.

Only one count was recorded for this clone. The chain has TRBV15 and TRBJ2-1, with no clear D. CDR3 length: 15 amino acids. V lost 1 base and J lost 6, with 13 bases in between. CDR1 is LNHNV and CDR2 is YYDKDF in the germline V gene (reference sequence). The CDR3 coding sequence is TGTGCCACCAGCAGAGCCCCCTCTCCGGGCAATGAGCAGTTCTTC. This encodes CATSRAPSPGNEQFF. Using reference TRBV15 and TRBJ2-1 for the parts outside the CDR3, the full variable domain is DAMVIQNPRYQVTQFGKPVTLSCSQTLNHNVMYWYQQKSSQAPKLLFHYYDKDFNNEADTPDNFQSRRPNTSFCFLDIRSPGLGDTAMYLCATSRAPSPGNEQFFGPGTRLTVL.

This chain uses TRBV19 with TRBJ2-1; 10 bases are shared with TRBD2. Germline assignment: CDR1 LNHDA and CDR2 SQIVND (reference sequence). CDR3 length equals 16 residues. Trimming removed 3 bases from V and 7 bases from J; junction bases left unmatched: 9. The CDR3 bases are TGTGCCAGTAGTATTCAAGCGGGAGGGCCGCGGAATGAGCAGTTCTTC. The encoded protein is CASSIQAGGPRNEQFF. The full variable domain, its missing parts supplied by reference TRBV19 and TRBJ2-1, is DGGITQSPKYLFRKEGQNVTLSCEQNLNHDAMYWYRQDPGQGLRLIYYSQIVNDFQKGDIAEGYSVSREKKESFPLTVTSAQKNPTAFYLCASSIQAGGPRNEQFFGPGTRLTVL.

The chain employs TRBV14 and TRBJ2-3, with 7 bases fitting TRBD2. After removal of 1 base from V and 6 bases from J, the junction contained 10 bases not matched to a gene. The CDR3 runs to 16 residues. The V gene's germline CDR1 is SGHDN and CDR2 FVKESK. CDR3 loop: CASSQGPGLGGDTQYF. CDR3 DNA: TGTGCCAGCAGCCAAGGACCGGGGCTGGGAGGGGATACGCAGTATTTT.

This chain links TRBV28 with TRBJ2-1, with 10 bases aligning to TRBD2. There are 16 residues in the CDR3. Germline V gives CDR1 MDHEN, CDR2 SYDVKM. Trimming cost V 6 bases and J 9 bases; bases outside gene matches: 14. As DNA, the CDR3 is TGTGCCAGCAGCGGGACCCCGGGACTAGCGTTGGGTGAGCAGTTCTTC. Amino acid sequence: CASSGTPGLALGEQFF.

J is TRBJ2-3 and V is TRBV15, with 7 bases lining up with TRBD1. V was clipped by 1 base and J by 4 bases; unmatched bases: 8. This CDR3 region has 16 residues. CDR1 LNHNV and CDR2 YYDKDF come from the germline V gene (reference sequence). The CDR3 nucleotides read TGTGCCACCAGCAGAGCTTATCGAGGGGGCGCAGATACGCAGTATTTT. Protein: CATSRAYRGGADTQYF.

The chain carries TRBV25-1 and TRBJ1-2, with TRBD1 matching over 11 bases. V shed 6 bases and J 6 bases; nucleotides not matched to a gene: 6. This CDR3 comprises 14 residues. The germline V gene has CDR1 MGHDK and CDR2 SYGVNS. The CDR3 bases are TGTGCCAGCAGCCGGACAGGGGGCCTGGATGGCTACACCTTC. Protein sequence: CASSRTGGLDGYTF.

The chain is built from TRBV21-1 and TRBJ1-4. TRBV21-1 is a known pseudogene. There are 14 residues in the CDR3. The CDR3 loop reads CASSQTRVGEKLFF. The CDR3 nucleotides are TGTGCCAGCAGCCAAACCCGGGTTGGGGAAAAACTGTTTTTT.

The gene calls are TRBV4-1 and TRBJ1-5; 11 positions agree with TRBD1. V was clipped by 4 bases and J by 3 bases; unmatched bases: 2. CDR3 length: 15 residues. CDR1 and CDR2 from the germline V gene are MGHRA and YSYEKL. In nucleotides, the CDR3 is TGCGCCAGCAGCCCGGGACAGGGGGACAATCAGCCCCAGCATTTT. It specifies CASSPGQGDNQPQHF.

The chain employs TRBV7-9 and TRBJ2-3, with TRBD2 matching 11 bases. The V gene's germline CDR1 is SEHNR and CDR2 FQNEAQ (reference sequence). The V and J ends lost 5 bases and 2 bases, in that order; junction bases with no gene match: 6. This CDR3 is built from 16 residues. The CDR3 sequence is CASSPLAGGYTDTQYF. The CDR3 bases are TGTGCCAGCAGCCCCCTAGCGGGGGGATACACAGATACGCAGTATTTT.

J is TRBJ1-2 and V is TRBV28; D might be TRBD1 (5 bases). Germline V lookup: CDR1 MDHEN, CDR2 SYDVKM. V shed 5 bases and J shed 4 bases, with 8 bases lying between them. The CDR3 covers 12 residues. Written as DNA, the CDR3 is TGTGCCAGCAGTAAGACAGTCTATGGCTACACCTTC. Amino acids: CASSKTVYGYTF.

The chain combines TRBV30 with TRBJ2-7; tentatively, D is TRBD2 (6 bases). Germline CDR1 is GTSNPN and CDR2 is SVGIG (reference sequence). The ends were cut back, 1 base at V and 3 bases at J, with 10 bases in the middle. This CDR3 comprises 13 residues. DNA of the CDR3: TGTGCCTGGAGTGCACTGGAGGGCTACGAGCAGTACTTC. Its translation is CAWSALEGYEQYF.

The chain carries TRBV13 and TRBJ2-7, with 8 nucleotides matching TRBD1. J was trimmed by 1 base and V by 3 bases; bases with no gene match: 2. Germline-derived CDR1 and CDR2 are PRHDT and FYEKMQ (reference sequence). The CDR3 spans 14 residues. The CDR3 region is CASSFGTGSYEQYF. CDR3 bases: TGTGCCAGCAGCTTCGGGACAGGTTCCTACGAGCAGTACTTC.

CDR3 in amino acids: CSANIGTGGNEQYF. CDR3 nucleotide sequence: TGCAGCGCCAATATTGGGACAGGGGGAAACGAGCAGTACTTC. The V call is TRBV29-1, the J call TRBJ2-7, with TRBD1 identical over 11 bases. This CDR3 spans 14 amino acids. V trimming: 7 bases; J trimming: 5 bases; junction bases outside the gene matches: 10. CDR1 is SQVTM, CDR2 ANQGSEA, per germline.

This clone was recorded only once. Other DNA sequences in the same sample also yield this CDR3. This chain uses TRBV30 with TRBJ1-5, with unresolved D. The CDR3 has 13 amino acids. The V gene lost 0 bases and the J gene lost 2 bases, with 5 bases spanning the gap. CDR1 and CDR2 (germline): GTSNPN, SVGIG (reference sequence). Written as DNA, the CDR3 is TGTGCCTGGAGTGTGAGGGGCAATCAGCCCCAGCATTTT. This translates into CAWSVRGNQPQHF.

This chain links TRBV30 with TRBJ2-1; 8 bases line up with TRBD1. Losses at the gene ends were 2 bases for V and 3 bases for J; bases not matched to a gene: 6. The CDR3 consists of 15 residues. The V gene's germline CDR1 is GTSNPN and CDR2 SVGIG (reference sequence). CDR3 in amino acids: CAWSTGTGHYNEQFF. The CDR3 DNA is TGTGCCTGGAGTACCGGGACAGGACACTACAATGAGCAGTTCTTC.